The rows below give T cell receptor beta chains drawn from one sample of a study of blood T cells in healthy people across ages. TCRdb reprocessed the 5' RACE reads via MiXCR and lists one record per CDR3 protein. The sample has about 1,000,000 distinct CDR3 sequences, under 55% seen once. The specimen sequenced was blood. These receptors were taken from a woman aged 55-69 years in good health. Each CDR3 is given with its conserved first and last residue. A D gene is named only where the DNA matches it firmly. Rows give clone size only sometimes, using once, few, many, or a class for an expanded clone.

clone_size | d_call | j_call | v_call | cdr3_nt | cdr3_aa
NA | TRBD2 | TRBJ2-5 | TRBV20-1 | TGCAGTGCTGTGGCGGGAGGGCCGGGGGAGACCCAGTACTTC | CSAVAGGPGETQYF
NA | TRBD2 | TRBJ2-5 | TRBV14 | TGTGCCAGCAGCCAAGGGACTAGCGGGAGTAAAGATGAGCAGTACTTC | CASSQGTSGSKDEQYF
NA | NA | TRBJ2-5 | TRBV14 | TGTGCCAGCAGCCAAGCCCTGGGCCCGGCGGAGACTCAGTACTTC | CASSQALGPAETQYF
few | TRBD2 | TRBJ2-3 | TRBV7-9 | TGTGCCAGCAGCCAAGGGGGACTAGGCTCAGATACGCAGTATTTT | CASSQGGLGSDTQYF
many | NA | TRBJ2-3 | TRBV29-1 | TGCAGCGTTGGGCAGGGCGGGGATACGCAGTATTTT | CSVGQGGDTQYF
NA | NA | TRBJ2-7 | TRBV21-1 | TGTGCCAGCAGCAAAGTATCCCCAATATATGTTACCTACGAGCAGTACTTC | CASSKVSPIYVTYEQYF
NA | NA | TRBJ2-5 | TRBV15 | TGTGCCACCAGCAGGGGCGGGACGGTACAAGAGACCCAGTACTTC | CATSRGGTVQETQYF
few | TRBD1 | TRBJ2-7 | TRBV2 | TGTGCCAGCAGTGAAATAGAGACAGGGTCCTACGAGCAGTACTTC | CASSEIETGSYEQYF
NA | TRBD2 | TRBJ2-3 | TRBV6-5 | TGTGCCAGCAGTTACTTCTCTAGCGGGTTGGATACGCAGTATTTT | CASSYFSSGLDTQYF
NA | NA | TRBJ2-7 | TRBV28 | TGTGCCAGCAGTTATGGGACGGACAATGAGCAGTACTTC | CASSYGTDNEQYF
few | TRBD2 | TRBJ2-1 | TRBV10-1 | TGCGCCAGCAGTGAGTCAGGACTAGCGGGAAGCAGCCAGGGGTTCTTC | CASSESGLAGSSQGFF
few | TRBD1 | TRBJ1-2 | TRBV6-5 | TGTGCCAGCAGACGACAGGGGAACTATGGCTACACCTTC | CASRRQGNYGYTF
NA | TRBD1 | TRBJ2-7 | TRBV24-1 | TGTGCCACCAGTGATCCCGGGACAGGGTTGGGCGAGCAGTACTTC | CATSDPGTGLGEQYF